The rows below give T cell receptor beta chains drawn from one sample of a study of T-cell memory formation after mild COVID-19. TCRdb independently ran MiXCR on the 5' RACE reads; one entry per CDR3 protein. This sample yields tens of thousands of distinct CDR3 sequences, of which 25% to 30% are seen a single time; more than 40% belongs to the top ten. The sequenced material came from PBMCs or a T cell subset sorted from them (not recorded which). The receptors come from a man between 18 and 29 years old who had mild COVID-19 (a few samples of this study predate the infection). Cell type and time point are not known. CDR3s include the opening cysteine and the closing phenylalanine or tryptophan. The D gene is left open where the match is weak. Not every row has a clone size; where given, it reads once, few, many or a size class.

V gene	D gene	clone size	J gene	CDR3 DNA	CDR3 protein
TRBV7-6	TRBD1	few	TRBJ2-5	TGTGCCAGCAGCTTAGCGGGACAGTTCCAAGAGACCCAGTACTTC	CASSLAGQFQETQYF
TRBV7-9	NA	few	TRBJ2-3	TGTGCCAGCAGATGGGGCGCAGATACGCAGTATTTT	CASRWGADTQYF
TRBV15	TRBD1	NA	TRBJ1-3	TGTGCCACCAGCACGGGACAGGGAGCTGGAAACACCATATATTTT	CATSTGQGAGNTIYF
TRBV5-1	TRBD1	few	TRBJ2-2	TGCGCCAGCAGCTTATACAGGGGGATCGGGGAGCTGTTTTTT	CASSLYRGIGELFF
TRBV5-6	NA	NA	TRBJ2-2	TGTGCCAGCAGCTTGAGGCCCGGGTCACACGGGGAGCTGTTTTTT	CASSLRPGSHGELFF
TRBV7-3	NA	NA	TRBJ2-1	TGTGCCAGCAGCTTTAGGACGAACCCCCCCTACAATGAGCAGTTCTTC	CASSFRTNPPYNEQFF
TRBV7-9	NA	NA	TRBJ2-5	TGTGCCAGCAGCTTAGTGCTGCAAGAGACCCAGTACTTC	CASSLVLQETQYF
TRBV5-1	NA	NA	TRBJ2-7	TGCGCCAGCAGCTTCGGCTCGTCCCCCTACGAGCAGTACTTC	CASSFGSSPYEQYF
TRBV29-1	NA	few	TRBJ2-5	TGCAGCGTTGTGCCCGGATCCGAAGAGACCCAGTACTTC	CSVVPGSEETQYF
TRBV7-9	TRBD1	few	TRBJ2-7	TGTGCCAGCAGCTTCCGGGACAGGGCTTTCGAGCAGTACTTC	CASSFRDRAFEQYF
TRBV7-9	NA	NA	TRBJ2-7	TGTGCCAGCAGCTTAGGTTTCGAGCGGTACTTC	CASSLGFERYF
TRBV12-3/TRBV12-4	TRBD1	NA	TRBJ2-2	TGTGCCAGCAGTTTACAGGGGGACGGGGAGCTGTTTTTT	CASSLQGDGELFF
TRBV24-1	TRBD1	many	TRBJ1-2	TGTGCCACCGGCCCCCGTCGCAACCTATGGGACAGGGGATCCCCCTATGGCTACACCTTC	CATGPRRNLWDRGSPYGYTF
TRBV25-1	TRBD1	NA	TRBJ2-3	TGTGCCAGCAGTGACCCGCGGGACAGGGAAGGTGGAGATACGCAGTATTTT	CASSDPRDREGGDTQYF
TRBV7-8	NA	NA	TRBJ2-2	TGTGCAAGCGGGTGGACAAGAAACACCGGGGAGCTGTTTTTT	CASGWTRNTGELFF
TRBV7-9	TRBD1	NA	TRBJ1-5	TGTGCCAGCAGCTTAGGGAGACAGGGAAATCAGCCCCAGCATTTT	CASSLGRQGNQPQHF
TRBV10-2	NA	NA	TRBJ1-3	TGCGCCAGCAGTGTGACGGAGGGAAACACCATATATTTT	CASSVTEGNTIYF
TRBV4-1	NA	once	TRBJ1-2	TGCGCCAGCAGCGGGACTGAAAACTATGGCTACACCTTC	CASSGTENYGYTF
TRBV12-3/TRBV12-4	NA	NA	TRBJ2-3	TGTGCCAGCAGTTTGAGCCCTCGGGATACGCAGTATTTT	CASSLSPRDTQYF
TRBV18	NA	few	TRBJ1-5	TGTGCCAGCTCACAGGTAACCACCAATCAGCCCCAGCATTTT	CASSQVTTNQPQHF
TRBV12-3/TRBV12-4	NA	NA	TRBJ2-1	TGTGCCAGCAGTGAAATCAAGCACCTCTACAATGAGCAGTTCTTC	CASSEIKHLYNEQFF
TRBV4-2	NA	few	TRBJ2-1	TGTGCCAGCAGCCCCGGAAGAGAGCAGTTCTTC	CASSPGREQFF
TRBV5-4	NA	NA	TRBJ1-1	TGTGCCAGCAGCAACGTCCCTAGTCTTGAAGCTTTCTTT	CASSNVPSLEAFF
TRBV12-3/TRBV12-4	NA	few	TRBJ2-1	TGTGCCAGCAGTTTAGGTGTGGTGTATGAGCAGTTCTTC	CASSLGVVYEQFF
TRBV4-3	NA	few	TRBJ2-6	TGCGCCAGCAGCCTCCTCGTGCAGTCTGGGGCCAACGTCCTGACTTTC	CASSLLVQSGANVLTF
TRBV3-1	NA	once	TRBJ1-2	TGTGCCAGCAGCCCGGACGGTTATGGCTACACCTTC	CASSPDGYGYTF
TRBV3-1	TRBD1	few	TRBJ2-3	TGTGCCAGCAGCCAGACAGGGTCAGATACGCAGTATTTT	CASSQTGSDTQYF
TRBV4-2	TRBD1	NA	TRBJ2-4	TGTGCCAGCAGCCTTCGGACAGGGGGGGGATTGGGAGCCAAAAACATTCAGTACTTC	CASSLRTGGGLGAKNIQYF
TRBV7-8	TRBD2	few	TRBJ2-7	TGTGCCAGCAGCCCCCAGAGCGGGATAACATACGAGCAGTACTTC	CASSPQSGITYEQYF
TRBV7-9	NA	NA	TRBJ1-1	TGTGCCAGCAGACACCGCCTCGGAGGGAACACTGAAGCTTTCTTT	CASRHRLGGNTEAFF
TRBV2	NA	NA	TRBJ2-5	TGTGCCAGCAGAGGGGCCCGGGCCTCCCAAGAGACCCAGTACTTC	CASRGARASQETQYF
TRBV4-3	NA	NA	TRBJ1-1	TGCGCCAGCAGCCAAGATATCGGGGTACCCCCTGAAGCTTTCTTT	CASSQDIGVPPEAFF
TRBV6-5	NA	NA	TRBJ2-5	TGTGCGGTGGCCCCCGGGGTGCAAGAGACCCAGTACTTC	CAVAPGVQETQYF
TRBV20-1	NA	NA	TRBJ1-5	TGCAGTGCTAGCAGCAGGCCTAGCAATCAGCCCCAGCATTTT	CSASSRPSNQPQHF
TRBV6-4	NA	few	TRBJ1-5	TGTGCCAGCAGTGAGGGGGCAGGTCAGCCCCAGCATTTT	CASSEGAGQPQHF
TRBV5-1	TRBD2	few	TRBJ2-5	TGCGCCAGCAGCTTGGTTGGTAGCGGGCAGGAGACCCAGTACTTC	CASSLVGSGQETQYF
TRBV28	TRBD1	NA	TRBJ2-2	TGTGCCAGCAGTTTCAGGGGGCGCACCGGGGAGCTGTTTTTT	CASSFRGRTGELFF
TRBV6-5	NA	few	TRBJ2-1	TGTGCCAGCGCAAGGGGCAATGAGCAGTTCTTC	CASARGNEQFF
TRBV12-3/TRBV12-4	NA	few	TRBJ2-1	TGTGCCAGCAGTTTTGGGACAGAGCAGTTCTTC	CASSFGTEQFF
TRBV11-2	TRBD2	NA	TRBJ2-5	TGTGCCAGCAGCCCCGGACTAGCGACCCAAGAGACCCAGTACTTC	CASSPGLATQETQYF
TRBV4-1	NA	NA	TRBJ2-7	TGCGCCAGCAGCCAAGTATTCGGGGGCCCCTACGAGCAGTACTTC	CASSQVFGGPYEQYF
TRBV9	TRBD2	few	TRBJ2-1	TGTGCCAGCAGCGCGAAACTAGCGGGGGGGAACTACAATGAGCAGTTCTTC	CASSAKLAGGNYNEQFF
TRBV4-3	NA	NA	TRBJ2-1	TGCGCCAGCAGCCAAGTCTTCACCGGGAGAGGTGAGCAGTTCTTC	CASSQVFTGRGEQFF
TRBV7-6	NA	NA	TRBJ1-2	TGTGCCAGCAGCTCTGGGTGGGCTGGCTACACCTTC	CASSSGWAGYTF
TRBV5-1	TRBD1	few	TRBJ1-1	TGCGCCAGCAGCCCGAGGACAGGCCGGAGGAACACTGAAGCTTTCTTT	CASSPRTGRRNTEAFF
TRBV7-9	NA	once	TRBJ1-2	TGTGCCAGCAGCTTACGGGGGGGCTATGGCTACACCTTC	CASSLRGGYGYTF
TRBV10-3	TRBD1	few	TRBJ2-7	TGTGCCATCAGTGAGGGGGACAGCTCCTACGAGCAGTACTTC	CAISEGDSSYEQYF
TRBV9	NA	NA	TRBJ1-2	TGTGCCAGCAGCGCAGACAGGGGCTACACCTTC	CASSADRGYTF
TRBV4-1	NA	few	TRBJ2-1	TGCGCCAGCAGCCAAGGGCTTAGGCAGTTCTTC	CASSQGLRQFF
TRBV7-6	TRBD2	NA	TRBJ2-1	TGTGCCAGCAGCCAACTAGCGGGAGACTACAATGAGCAGTTCTTC	CASSQLAGDYNEQFF
TRBV6-5	TRBD1	NA	TRBJ2-3	TGTGCCAGTGGACAGGGGAAGAATACGCAGTATTTT	CASGQGKNTQYF
TRBV7-9	TRBD1	few	TRBJ1-3	TGTGCCAGCAGCCCCCAGACAGGGGTCGAGAGAAACACCATATATTTT	CASSPQTGVERNTIYF
TRBV6-5	TRBD2	NA	TRBJ2-7	TGTGCCAGCAGCTATAGCGGGGGGGCGGGGGAGCAGTACTTC	CASSYSGGAGEQYF
TRBV10-3	NA	NA	TRBJ2-7	TGTGCCATCAGTGATTTAACAGGCTTACCCTACGAGCAGTACTTC	CAISDLTGLPYEQYF
TRBV6-4	NA	many	TRBJ2-3	TGTGCCAGCAGGGCCGGGACTAGCACAGATACGCAGTATTTT	CASRAGTSTDTQYF